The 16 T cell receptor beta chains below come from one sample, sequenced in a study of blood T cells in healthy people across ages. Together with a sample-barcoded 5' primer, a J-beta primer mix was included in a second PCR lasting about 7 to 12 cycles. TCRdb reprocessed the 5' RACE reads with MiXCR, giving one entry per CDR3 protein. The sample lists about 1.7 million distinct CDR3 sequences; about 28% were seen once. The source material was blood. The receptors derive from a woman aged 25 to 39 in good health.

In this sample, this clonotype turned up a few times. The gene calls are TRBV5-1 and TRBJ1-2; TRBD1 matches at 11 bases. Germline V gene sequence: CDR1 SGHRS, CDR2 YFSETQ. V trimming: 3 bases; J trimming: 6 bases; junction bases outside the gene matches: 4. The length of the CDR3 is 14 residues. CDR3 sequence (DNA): TGCGCCAGCAGCTGGGGGACAGGGGGAGATGGCTACACCTTC. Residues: CASSWGTGGDGYTF.

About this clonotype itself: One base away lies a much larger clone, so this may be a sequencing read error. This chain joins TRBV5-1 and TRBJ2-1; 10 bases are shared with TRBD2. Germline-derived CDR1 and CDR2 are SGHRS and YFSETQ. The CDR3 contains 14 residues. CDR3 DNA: TGCGCCGGCAGCCAAGCGGGGGGGATGAATGAGCAGTTCTTC. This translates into CAGSQAGGMNEQFF.

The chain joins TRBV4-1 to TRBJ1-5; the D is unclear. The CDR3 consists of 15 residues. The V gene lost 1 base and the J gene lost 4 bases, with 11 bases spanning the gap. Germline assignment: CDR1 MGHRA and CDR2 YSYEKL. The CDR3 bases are TGCGCCAGCAGCCAAGGAGGAAGGGAGAATCAGCCCCAGCATTTT. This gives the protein CASSQGGRENQPQHF.

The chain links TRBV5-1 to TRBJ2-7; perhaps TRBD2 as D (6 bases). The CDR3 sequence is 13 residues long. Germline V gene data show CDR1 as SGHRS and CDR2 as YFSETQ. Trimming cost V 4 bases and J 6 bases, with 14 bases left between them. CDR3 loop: CASSGDLLAEQYF. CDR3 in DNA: TGCGCCAGCAGCGGGGACTTACTCGCCGAGCAGTACTTC.

CDR3 protein: CASSPRNSMNTEAFF. CDR3 DNA: TGTGCCAGCAGTCCCCGGAATTCGATGAACACTGAAGCTTTCTTT. This chain joins TRBV27 and TRBJ1-1, with D unclear. Germline CDR1 is MNHEY and CDR2 is SMNVEV (reference sequence). V gave up 5 bases and J gave up 0 bases, with 13 bases separating them. CDR3 size: 15 residues.

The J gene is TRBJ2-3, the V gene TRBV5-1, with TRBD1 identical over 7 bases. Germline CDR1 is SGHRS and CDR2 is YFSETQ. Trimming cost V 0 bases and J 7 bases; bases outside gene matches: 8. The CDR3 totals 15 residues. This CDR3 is CASSLASGGSNTQYF. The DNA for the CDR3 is TGCGCCAGCAGCTTGGCCTCAGGGGGATCAAATACGCAGTATTTT.

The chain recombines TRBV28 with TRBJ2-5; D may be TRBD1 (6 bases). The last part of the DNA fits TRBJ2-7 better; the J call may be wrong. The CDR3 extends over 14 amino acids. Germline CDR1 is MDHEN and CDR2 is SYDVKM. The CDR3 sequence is CASTRDTAYYEQYF. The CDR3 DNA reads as TGTGCCAGCACCAGGGACACCGCGTACTACGAGCAGTACTTC.

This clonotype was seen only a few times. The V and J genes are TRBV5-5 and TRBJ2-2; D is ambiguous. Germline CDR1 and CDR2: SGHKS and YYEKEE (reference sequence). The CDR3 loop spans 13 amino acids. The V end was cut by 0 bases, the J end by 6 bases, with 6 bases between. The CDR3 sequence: CASSLVTAGELFF. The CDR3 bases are TGTGCCAGCAGCTTGGTGACGGCCGGGGAGCTGTTTTTT.

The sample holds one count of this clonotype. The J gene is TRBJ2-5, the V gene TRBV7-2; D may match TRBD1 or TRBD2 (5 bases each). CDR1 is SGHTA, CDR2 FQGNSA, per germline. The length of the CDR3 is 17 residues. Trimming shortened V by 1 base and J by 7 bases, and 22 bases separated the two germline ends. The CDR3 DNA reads TGTGCCAGCAGCTTAGAAGTCTCAGGGACCCCCTATGGGACCCAGTACTTC. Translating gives CASSLEVSGTPYGTQYF.

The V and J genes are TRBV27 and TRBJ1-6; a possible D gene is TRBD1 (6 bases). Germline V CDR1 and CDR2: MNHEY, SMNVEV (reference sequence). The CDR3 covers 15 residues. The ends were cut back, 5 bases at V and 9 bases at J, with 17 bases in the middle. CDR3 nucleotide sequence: TGTGCCAGCAGTAGCAGGGGAAGGTCTCCTTCACCCCTCCACTTT. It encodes CASSSRGRSPSPLHF.

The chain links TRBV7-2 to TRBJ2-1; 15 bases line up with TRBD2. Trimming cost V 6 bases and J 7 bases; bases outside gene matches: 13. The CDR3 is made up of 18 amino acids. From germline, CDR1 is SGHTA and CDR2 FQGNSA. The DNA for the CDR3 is TGTGCCAGCAGTGGGGGGACTAGCGGGAGGAGAATTTGGAATGAGCAGTTCTTC. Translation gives CASSGGTSGRRIWNEQFF.

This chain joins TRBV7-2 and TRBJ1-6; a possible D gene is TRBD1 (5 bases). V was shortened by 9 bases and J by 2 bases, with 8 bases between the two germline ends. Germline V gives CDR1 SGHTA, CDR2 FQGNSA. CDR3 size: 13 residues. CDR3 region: CASRGTYNSPLHF. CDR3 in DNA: TGTGCCAGTAGGGGTACCTATAATTCACCCCTCCACTTT.

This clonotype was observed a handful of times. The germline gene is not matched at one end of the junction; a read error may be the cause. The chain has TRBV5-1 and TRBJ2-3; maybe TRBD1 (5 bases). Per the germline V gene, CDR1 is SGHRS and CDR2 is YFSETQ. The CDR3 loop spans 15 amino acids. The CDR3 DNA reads TGCGCCAGCAGCTTGGCCGCGACTTCGACAGATACGCGGTATTTT. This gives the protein CASSLAATSTDTRYF. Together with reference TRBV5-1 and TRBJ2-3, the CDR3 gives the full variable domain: KAGVTQTPRYLIKTRGQQVTLSCSPISGHRSVSWYQQTPGQGLQFLFEYFSETQRNKGNFPGRFSGRQFSNSRSEMNVSTLELGDSALYLCASSLAATSTDTRYFGPGTRLTVL.

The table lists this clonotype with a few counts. The CDR3 DNA reads as TGTGCCAGCAGTTCGACAACCCATTATGGCTACACCTTC. It translates to CASSSTTHYGYTF. The chain links TRBV28 to TRBJ1-2; no clear D gene. The V end lost 4 bases, the J end lost 5 bases, and 11 bases lay between the germline ends. Germline V lookup: CDR1 MDHEN, CDR2 SYDVKM. The CDR3 spans 13 residues.

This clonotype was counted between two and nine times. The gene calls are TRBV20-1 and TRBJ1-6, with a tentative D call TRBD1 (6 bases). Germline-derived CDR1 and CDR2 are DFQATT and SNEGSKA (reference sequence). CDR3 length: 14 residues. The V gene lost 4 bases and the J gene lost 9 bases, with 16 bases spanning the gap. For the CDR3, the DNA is TGCAGTGCTACTGAGGGCAGGGGTATTTCACCCCTCCACTTT. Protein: CSATEGRGISPLHF.

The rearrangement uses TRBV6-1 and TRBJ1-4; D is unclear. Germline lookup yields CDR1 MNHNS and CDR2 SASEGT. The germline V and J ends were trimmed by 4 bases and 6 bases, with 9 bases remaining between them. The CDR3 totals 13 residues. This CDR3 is CASSAEGDEKLFF. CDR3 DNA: TGTGCCAGCAGTGCCGAGGGAGATGAAAAACTGTTTTTT.